The 17 T cell receptor beta chains reported below all come from one sample, sequenced in a study of cytomegalovirus exposure and HLA in healthy donors. PCR employed 60 Vbeta and 13 Jbeta primers. Clones were read by immunoSEQ multiplex PCR, and TCRdb kept only the in-frame ones, dropping some. The sample lists about 69,000 clones; around 70% were seen once. The sample comprised PBMCs. All receptors derive from a woman under 40 in good health and CMV-seronegative.

This clone was seen a few times. The J gene is TRBJ2-2, the V gene TRBV5-4, with no clear D. The germline V gene has CDR1 SGHNT and CDR2 YYREEE (reference sequence). The CDR3 runs 15 residues. V lost 4 bases to trimming and J lost 0 bases, with 10 bases between them. Here the CDR3 reads CASSPRYANTGELFF. The CDR3, as DNA: TGTGCCAGCAGCCCTAGGTACGCGAACACCGGGGAGCTGTTTTTT. The full variable domain, in which reference TRBV5-4 and TRBJ2-2 provide the parts outside the CDR3, is ETGVTQSPTHLIKTRGQQVTLRCSSQSGHNTVSWYQQALGQGPQFIFQYYREEENGRGNFPPRFSGLQFPNYSSELNVNALELDDSALYLCASSPRYANTGELFFGEGSRLTVL.

The chain couples TRBV15 to TRBJ2-7; 12 bases are a match to TRBD2. In germline, CDR1 is LNHNV, CDR2 YYDKDF (reference sequence). The V and J ends lost 0 bases and 7 bases, in that order; junction bases with no gene match: 7. This CDR3 has 16 residues. CDR3 protein: CATSRDYVTSGGEQYF. The CDR3 DNA reads TGTGCCACCAGCAGAGATTATGTGACTAGCGGGGGTGAGCAGTACTTC.

The rearrangement links TRBV29-1 to TRBJ2-1; maybe TRBD2 (7 bases). V shed 4 bases and J shed 5 bases, with 15 bases lying between them. Germline lookup yields CDR1 SQVTM and CDR2 ANQGSEA. CDR3 length: 14 residues. The CDR3, as DNA: TGCAGCGTTGCCCGACAGGCGGGGGACAATGAGCAGTTCTTC. This translates into CSVARQAGDNEQFF.

The chain joins TRBV7-3 to TRBJ1-1; 7 bases are a match to TRBD1. The junction had 2 bases not matched to a gene; V was cut back by 7 bases and J by 0 bases. This CDR3 has 13 amino acids. Germline CDR1 and CDR2: SGHTA and FQGTGA. The CDR3 is CASKGAMNTEAFF. The CDR3 DNA reads as TGTGCCAGCAAGGGGGCGATGAACACTGAAGCTTTCTTT. Filled out from reference TRBV7-3 and TRBJ1-1, the complete variable domain reads GAGVSQTPSNKVTEKGKYVELRCDPISGHTALYWYRQSLGQGPEFLIYFQGTGAADDSGLPNDRFFAVRPEGSVSTLKIQRTERGDSAVYLCASKGAMNTEAFFGQGTRLTVV.

This clone occurred once. This chain joins TRBV29-1 and TRBJ1-1, with D perhaps matching TRBD1 (5 bases). Germline V gene sequence: CDR1 SQVTM, CDR2 ANQGSEA. The V gene lost 4 bases and the J gene lost 6 bases, with 18 bases spanning the gap. This CDR3 is built from 14 residues. The CDR3 nucleotides are TGCAGCGTTGGGGCTGGGGGGGGATACGCTGAAGCTTTCTTT. It yields the protein CSVGAGGGYAEAFF.

The V gene is TRBV19, the J gene TRBJ2-2; the match to TRBD2 covers 7 bases. The CDR3 runs 15 residues. The V segment lost 4 bases and the J segment 5 bases; nucleotides outside the gene matches: 7. Germline CDR1 LNHDA, CDR2 SQIVND (reference sequence). CDR3 coding DNA: TGTGCCAGTAGTAGCCCAGCGGGGCCTACCGGGGAGCTGTTTTTT. Protein sequence: CASSSPAGPTGELFF.

The rearrangement joins TRBV20-1 to TRBJ1-2; TRBD1 might be the D (6 bases). The germline V gene has CDR1 DFQATT and CDR2 SNEGSKA (reference sequence). V was shortened by 5 bases and J by 5 bases, with 9 bases between the two germline ends. CDR3 length: 11 amino acids. The CDR3 is CSALQGYGYTF. CDR3 nucleotides: TGCAGTGCTCTACAGGGTTATGGCTACACCTTC.

The CDR3 protein is CAIRIPSNEQFF. DNA of the CDR3: TGTGCCATCAGAATACCTAGCAATGAGCAGTTCTTC. The chain joins TRBV10-3 to TRBJ2-1; D is ambiguous. V was cut by 6 bases and J by 6 bases, with 9 bases left in between. From germline, CDR1 is ENHRY and CDR2 SYGVKD. The CDR3 loop spans 12 amino acids.

In this sample, this clone turned up a few times. The V gene is TRBV7-9, the J gene TRBJ2-3; D is possibly TRBD1 (5 bases). Per germline, CDR1 SEHNR and CDR2 FQNEAQ (reference sequence). Trimming took off 3 bases at V and 5 bases at J, with 15 bases between the two ends. This CDR3 has 15 residues. DNA for the CDR3: TGTGCCAGCAGCTTCGCAGGGATCACCATAGATACGCAGTATTTT. It specifies CASSFAGITIDTQYF.

This chain connects TRBV23-1 to TRBJ2-7; possibly TRBD1 for D (6 bases). TRBV23-1 is an ORF, and what it does is uncertain. The CDR3 contains 17 residues. Trimming took 6 bases from V and 4 from J, leaving 25 bases between them. The CDR3 region has the DNA TGCGCCAGCAGGCGCCCAGACGCGACAGGCCCTCCTTACGAGCAGTACTTC. Amino acids: CASRRPDATGPPYEQYF.

V gene TRBV6-5 combines with J gene TRBJ1-3; no reliable D call. The CDR3 covers 15 residues. Per the germline V gene, CDR1 is MNHEY and CDR2 is SVGAGI. Trimming pared 0 bases from V and 0 bases from J, leaving 6 bases between. In DNA form, the CDR3 reads TGTGCCAGCAGTTACTCGAGGGTCTCTGGAAACACCATATATTTT. It codes for CASSYSRVSGNTIYF.

This chain uses TRBV5-4 with TRBJ2-3; no definite D call. The germline V gene has CDR1 SGHNT and CDR2 YYREEE (reference sequence). This CDR3 spans 16 amino acids. V was pared by 1 base and J by 2 bases, with 14 bases between. The CDR3, as DNA: TGTGCCAGCAGCTTGATGGCGACACAACTCACAGATACGCAGTATTTT. Encoded protein: CASSLMATQLTDTQYF. Filled out from reference TRBV5-4 and TRBJ2-3, the complete variable domain reads ETGVTQSPTHLIKTRGQQVTLRCSSQSGHNTVSWYQQALGQGPQFIFQYYREEENGRGNFPPRFSGLQFPNYSSELNVNALELDDSALYLCASSLMATQLTDTQYFGPGTRLTVL.

The rearrangement links TRBV2 to TRBJ1-3; TRBD1 aligns across 9 bases. Germline CDR1 is SNHLY and CDR2 is FYNNEI. V dropped 6 bases and J dropped 2; count of bases not matched to a gene: 5. This CDR3 contains 15 residues. CDR3 in DNA: TGTGCCAGCAGCCCAGACAGGGGGGCTGGAAACACCATATATTTT. Translating it yields CASSPDRGAGNTIYF.

This clone was detected only a few times. This chain joins TRBV27 and TRBJ1-1; D is unresolved. CDR3 size: 12 residues. Germline lookup yields CDR1 MNHEY and CDR2 SMNVEV (reference sequence). V lost 5 bases, J lost 1 base, and 5 bases lay in between. CDR3 sequence reads: CASSRGNTEAFF. CDR3 nucleotide sequence: TGTGCCAGCAGTCGGGGGAACACTGAAGCTTTCTTT.

The rearrangement links TRBV4-2 to TRBJ2-3; 11 positions agree with TRBD1. Germline V lookup: CDR1 LGHNA, CDR2 YNFKEQ. V dropped 4 bases and J dropped 1; count of bases not matched to a gene: 13. The CDR3 consists of 19 residues. Written as DNA, the CDR3 is TGTGCCAGCAGCCGCAACCCCGGGACAGGGGGAGAGGGCACAGATACGCAGTATTTT. Amino acid sequence: CASSRNPGTGGEGTDTQYF.

This clone was seen only a few times. The V and J genes are TRBV5-6 and TRBJ2-1; 7 bases match TRBD1. Trimming removed 6 bases from V and 4 bases from J; junction bases left unmatched: 7. In germline, CDR1 is SGHDT, CDR2 YYEEEE. CDR3 size: 14 residues. CDR3 amino acids: CASIQGTPYNEQFF. DNA of the CDR3: TGTGCCAGCATACAGGGGACCCCTTACAATGAGCAGTTCTTC.

The J gene is TRBJ2-1, the V gene TRBV11-2; 16 bases agree with TRBD2. The CDR3 extends over 18 amino acids. CDR1 and CDR2 (germline): SGHAT, FQNNGV. V lost 5 bases and J lost 8; bases outside the gene matches: 12. CDR3 nucleotides: TGTGCCAGCAGCCGCAACACCGGGACTAGCGGGGGGGGTTATGAGCAGTTCTTC. Translation gives CASSRNTGTSGGGYEQFF.